One T cell receptor (beta chain) is described in this entry. The data belong to a study of blood T cell repertoires in COVID-19. As originally analysed: Amplification with reference gene primers provided the estimates of nucleated cell counts. This table comes from immunoSEQ multiplex PCR, and its TCRdb copy is limited to in-frame clones, with some not included. That table supplies the V and J calls and clone size; D and trimming were determined from the DNA. The sample consists of tens of thousands of clones, around 85% of them appearing once. The V and J ends lost 2 bases and 4 bases, in that order; junction bases with no gene match: 8. CDR3 length: 15 amino acids. Germline values: CDR1 SGHDT, CDR2 YYEEEE.

This chain uses TRBV5-6 with TRBJ1-1; TRBD1 matches at 7 bases. This clonotype was sampled from an elderly man with active or convalescent COVID-19. Material for sequencing was peripheral blood. The chain's CDR3 is CASSLNRGLGTEAFF. DNA of the CDR3: TGTGCCAGCAGCTTAAATAGGGGGCTAGGCACTGAAGCTTTCTTT.